Listed here are 8 T cell receptor beta chains from one sample, sequenced in a study of identical twins. One entry per CDR3 protein results from TCRdb running MiXCR on the 5' RACE reads. The table shows around 530,000 distinct CDR3 sequences, with roughly 15% occurring only once. The same sample was also used in a study of yellow fever vaccine responses in identical twins.

The sample was CD4+ T cells sorted from blood. The receptor set was obtained from a woman between 18 and 29 years old in good health.

This clonotype has a handful of counts. This chain joins TRBV20-1 and TRBJ2-3; D gene ambiguous. The CDR3 has 11 amino acids. V lost 1 base and J lost 9, with 8 bases in between. In germline, CDR1 is DFQATT, CDR2 SNEGSKA (reference sequence). The CDR3: CSARAGKTQYF. The CDR3 DNA reads as TGCAGTGCTAGAGCGGGCAAGACGCAGTATTTT.

This clonotype was seen ten or more times. The rearrangement joins TRBV10-2 to TRBJ2-1; TRBD2 might be the D (5 bases). V lost 3 bases to trimming and J lost 0 bases, with 9 bases between them. Germline lookup yields CDR1 WSHSY and CDR2 SAAADI. The CDR3 is 15 residues long. CDR3 DNA: TGCGCCAGCAGTGACTCGGGATACTCCTACAATGAGCAGTTCTTC. It codes for CASSDSGYSYNEQFF.

This clonotype was seen a few times. The chain uses TRBV19 and TRBJ2-1; D gene unclear. This CDR3 region has 15 residues. Germline V gene sequence: CDR1 LNHDA, CDR2 SQIVND (reference sequence). V shed 7 bases and J shed 2 bases, with 15 bases lying between them. CDR3 region: CASTPDRQAYNEQFF. Written as DNA, the CDR3 is TGTGCCAGTACCCCGGATCGGCAGGCCTACAATGAGCAGTTCTTC.

This clonotype was seen repeatedly, ten times or more. The V and J genes are TRBV6-5 and TRBJ1-5; possibly TRBD1 for D (5 bases). With 2 bases removed from V and 4 bases from J, the gap between germline ends came to 9 bases. The CDR3 covers 14 residues. The germline gives CDR1 MNHEY, CDR2 SVGAGI. CDR3 region: CASSYKGRNQPQHF. In DNA, the CDR3 is TGTGCCAGCAGTTACAAGGGACGGAATCAGCCCCAGCATTTT.

The rearrangement links TRBV5-1 to TRBJ2-5; a possible D gene is TRBD1 (5 bases). Deletions cut 0 bases from V and 5 bases from J, with 8 bases between. This CDR3 is 13 amino acids long. The V gene's germline CDR1 is SGHRS and CDR2 YFSETQ. The CDR3 DNA is TGCGCCAGCAGCTTGGATTGGGGCGAGACCCAGTACTTC. The encoded protein is CASSLDWGETQYF. Combining the CDR3 with reference TRBV5-1 and TRBJ2-5 gives the whole variable domain KAGVTQTPRYLIKTRGQQVTLSCSPISGHRSVSWYQQTPGQGLQFLFEYFSETQRNKGNFPGRFSGRQFSNSRSEMNVSTLELGDSALYLCASSLDWGETQYFGPGTRLLVL.

This clonotype was detected many times. The chain uses TRBV12-3 or TRBV12-4 and TRBJ2-7; TRBD2 might be the D (6 bases). V dropped 3 bases and J dropped 0 bases, with 12 bases sitting between them. The CDR3 spans 15 residues. The chain's CDR3 is CASSFEAGFSYEQYF. The CDR3, as DNA: TGTGCCAGCAGTTTCGAAGCGGGCTTCTCCTACGAGCAGTACTTC.

The table lists this clonotype with a few counts. The chain carries TRBV20-1 and TRBJ1-6; D is uncertain. Germline CDR1 reads DFQATT; CDR2 reads SNEGSKA (reference sequence). CDR3 length: 14 residues. V lost 1 base, J lost 8 bases, and 12 bases lay in between. CDR3 region: CSARAGNLDSPLHF. The CDR3 region has the DNA TGCAGTGCTAGAGCTGGAAACCTAGATTCACCCCTCCACTTT.

The chain links TRBV7-3 to TRBJ2-1; D might be TRBD1 or TRBD2, each matching 5 bases. Germline V gene sequence: CDR1 SGHTA, CDR2 FQGTGA. The CDR3 covers 12 residues. Trimming stripped 4 bases from V and 12 bases from J, with 13 bases between. CDR3 bases: TGTGCCAGCAGCTCACGGGGACCGCCGCAGTTCTTC. As protein: CASSSRGPPQFF.